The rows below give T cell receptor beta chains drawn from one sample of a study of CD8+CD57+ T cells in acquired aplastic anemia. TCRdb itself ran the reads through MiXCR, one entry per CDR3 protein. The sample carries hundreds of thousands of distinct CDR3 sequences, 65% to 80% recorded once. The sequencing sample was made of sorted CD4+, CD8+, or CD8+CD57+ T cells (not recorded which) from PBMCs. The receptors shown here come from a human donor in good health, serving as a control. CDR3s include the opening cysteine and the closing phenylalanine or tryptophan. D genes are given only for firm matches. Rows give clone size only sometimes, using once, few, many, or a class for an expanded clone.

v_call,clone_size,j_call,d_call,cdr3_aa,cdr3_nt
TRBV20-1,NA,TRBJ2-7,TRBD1,CSASSPGTGSYEQYF,TGCAGTGCCAGCTCCCCGGGGACAGGGTCATACGAGCAGTACTTC
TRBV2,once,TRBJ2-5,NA,CASSLASTVPQETQYF,TGTGCCAGCAGTTTAGCGTCGACCGTCCCCCAAGAGACCCAGTACTTC
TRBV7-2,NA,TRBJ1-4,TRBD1,CASSRDRGYEQLFF,TGTGCCAGCAGCCGGGACAGGGGTTACGAGCAACTCTTCTTT
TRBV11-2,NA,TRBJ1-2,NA,CACSCAALGATGYGYTF,TGTGCCTGCAGCTGTGCGGCGTTGGGGGCGACGGGCTATGGCTACACCTTC
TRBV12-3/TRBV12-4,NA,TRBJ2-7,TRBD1,CASRMAGGVGEQYF,TGTGCCAGCAGGATGGCAGGGGGAGTGGGGGAGCAGTACTTC
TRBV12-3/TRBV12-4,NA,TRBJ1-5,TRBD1,CASSSYRGPQHF,TGTGCCAGCAGTTCGTACAGGGGGCCCCAGCATTTT
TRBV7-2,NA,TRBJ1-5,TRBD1,CASNPGRTGESQPQHF,TGTGCCAGCAATCCAGGGCGGACAGGGGAGAGTCAGCCCCAGCATTTT
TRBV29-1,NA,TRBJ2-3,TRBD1,CSVATNRGGTDTQYF,TGCAGCGTAGCTACTAACAGGGGTGGCACAGATACGCAGTATTTT
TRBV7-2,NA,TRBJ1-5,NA,CASSFDLPKQPQHF,TGTGCCAGCAGCTTTGACCTACCCAAACAGCCCCAGCATTTT
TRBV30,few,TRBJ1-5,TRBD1,CAWSTGANQPQHF,TGTGCCTGGTCGACAGGGGCTAATCAGCCCCAGCATTTT
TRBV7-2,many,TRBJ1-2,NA,CASSLAPVQGYGYTF,TGTGCCAGCAGCTTAGCCCCGGTACAGGGCTATGGCTACACCTTC
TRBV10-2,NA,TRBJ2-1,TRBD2,CASSEWGGSSYNEQFF,TGCGCCAGCAGTGAGTGGGGGGGGAGCTCCTACAATGAGCAGTTCTTC
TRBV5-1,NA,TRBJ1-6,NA,CASSLGGSTYNSPLHF,TGTGCCAGCAGCTTGGGCGGCAGCACGTATAATTCACCCCTCCACTTT
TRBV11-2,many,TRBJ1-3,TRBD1,CASSRQGNGNTIYF,TGTGCCAGCAGCCGACAGGGCAATGGAAACACCATATATTTT
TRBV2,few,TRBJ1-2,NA,CASRQAYGYTF,TGTGCCAGCAGACAGGCTTATGGCTACACCTTC
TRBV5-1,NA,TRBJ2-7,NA,CASSLGQNKQYF,TGCGCCAGCAGCTTGGGGCAGAACAAGCAGTACTTC
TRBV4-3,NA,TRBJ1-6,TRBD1,CASSQWDRGGESPLHF,TGCGCCAGCAGCCAATGGGACAGGGGGGGCGAATCACCCCTCCACTTT
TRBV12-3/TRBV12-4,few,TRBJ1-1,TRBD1,CASSLGTGGEAFF,TGTGCCAGCAGTCTAGGGACAGGGGGAGAAGCTTTCTTT
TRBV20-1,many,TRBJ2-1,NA,CSARAGGANNEQFF,TGCAGTGCTAGAGCGGGGGGCGCGAACAATGAGCAGTTCTTC
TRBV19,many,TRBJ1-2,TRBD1,CASSIGDRGYYGYTF,TGTGCCAGTAGTATAGGGGACAGGGGCTACTATGGCTACACCTTC
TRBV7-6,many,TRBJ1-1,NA,CASSLAGVNTEAFF,TGTGCCAGCAGCTTGGCAGGGGTGAACACTGAAGCTTTCTTT
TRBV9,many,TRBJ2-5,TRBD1,CASSVAGQSETQYF,TGTGCCAGCAGCGTAGCGGGACAGTCGGAGACCCAGTACTTC
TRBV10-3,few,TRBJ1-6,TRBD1,CAISDLQGAAYNSPLHF,TGTGCCATCAGTGACCTACAGGGGGCCGCCTATAATTCACCCCTCCACTTT
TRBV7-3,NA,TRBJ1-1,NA,CASRPPGRATEAFF,TGTGCCAGCAGACCGCCGGGACGGGCAACTGAAGCTTTCTTT
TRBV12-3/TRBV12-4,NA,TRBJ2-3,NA,CASSLTFTSTDTQYF,TGTGCCAGCAGTTTGACATTCACTAGCACAGATACGCAGTATTTT
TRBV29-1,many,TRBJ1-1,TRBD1,CSARGQGNTEAFF,TGCAGCGCACGCGGACAGGGGAACACTGAAGCTTTCTTT
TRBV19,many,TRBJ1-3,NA,CASSIAAGSGNTIYF,TGTGCCAGTAGTATAGCAGCGGGATCCGGAAACACCATATATTTT
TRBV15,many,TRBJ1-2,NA,CATSREGLGYGYTF,TGTGCCACCAGCAGGGAGGGGCTTGGCTATGGCTACACCTTC
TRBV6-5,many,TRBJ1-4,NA,CASTKSPGALYEKLFF,TGTGCCAGCACCAAATCCCCAGGGGCTCTCTATGAAAAACTGTTTTTT
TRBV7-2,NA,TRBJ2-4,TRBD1,CASSEGQGREKEIQYF,TGTGCCAGCAGCGAGGGACAGGGTCGGGAAAAAGAGATTCAGTACTTC
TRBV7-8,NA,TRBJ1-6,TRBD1,CASSLGTGVSPLHF,TGTGCCAGCAGCTTAGGGACAGGGGTTTCACCCCTCCACTTT
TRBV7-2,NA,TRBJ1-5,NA,CASSQAGSGNPYEHF,TGTGCCAGCAGCCAGGCAGGGAGCGGCAATCCCTACGAGCATTTT
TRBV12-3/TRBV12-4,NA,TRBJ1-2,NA,CASWLMGRRMDGYTF,TGTGCCAGCTGGTTGATGGGACGGAGAATGGATGGCTACACCTTC
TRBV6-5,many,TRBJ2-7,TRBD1,CASSWDRSSYEQYF,TGTGCCAGCAGCTGGGACAGGAGCTCCTACGAGCAGTACTTC
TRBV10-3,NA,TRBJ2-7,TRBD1,CAIRGQGADEQYF,TGTGCCATCAGAGGACAGGGGGCAGACGAGCAGTACTTC
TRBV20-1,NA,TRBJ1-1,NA,CSVGGGRTEAFF,TGCAGTGTGGGCGGGGGGCGGACTGAAGCTTTCTTT
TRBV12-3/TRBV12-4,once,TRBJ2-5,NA,CATNPGQETQYF,TGTGCCACCAACCCGGGGCAAGAGACCCAGTACTTC
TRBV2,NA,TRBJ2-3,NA,CASSETGHYEQYF,TGTGCCAGCAGTGAGACGGGTCACTACGAGCAGTATTTT
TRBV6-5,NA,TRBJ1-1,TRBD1,CASSEYRGATEAFF,TGTGCCAGCAGTGAGTACAGGGGGGCCACTGAAGCTTTCTTT
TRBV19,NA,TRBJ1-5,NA,CASDSGFYLCAWSKATNQPQHF,NA
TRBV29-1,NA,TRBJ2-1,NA,CSVVRADDEQFF,TGCAGCGTTGTAAGAGCCGACGATGAGCAGTTCTTC
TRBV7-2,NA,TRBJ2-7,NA,CASSLPLSPLQFDF,TGTGCCAGCAGCCTACCCCTTTCACCCCTCCAGTTTGACTTC
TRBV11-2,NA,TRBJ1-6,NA,CASSQQMHNNSPLHF,TGTGCCAGCAGCCAACAAATGCACAATAATTCACCCCTCCACTTT
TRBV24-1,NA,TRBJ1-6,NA,CATSDVGEPLHF,TGTGCCACCAGTGATGTCGGCGAACCCCTCCACTTT
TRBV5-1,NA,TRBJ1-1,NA,CATTGEGGTEAFF,TGCGCCACCACCGGAGAGGGGGGCACTGAAGCTTTCTTT
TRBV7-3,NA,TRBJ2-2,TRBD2,CASSATWASGALFF,TGTGCCAGCAGCGCGACTTGGGCTAGCGGGGCGCTGTTTTTT
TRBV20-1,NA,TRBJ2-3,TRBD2,CSVGGGRGEQDTQYF,TGCAGTGTCGGAGGGGGGCGGGGGGAGCAAGATACGCAGTATTTT
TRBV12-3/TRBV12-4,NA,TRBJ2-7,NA,CASSGGPIEQYF,TGTGCCAGCAGTGGGGGGCCGATAGAGCAGTACTTC